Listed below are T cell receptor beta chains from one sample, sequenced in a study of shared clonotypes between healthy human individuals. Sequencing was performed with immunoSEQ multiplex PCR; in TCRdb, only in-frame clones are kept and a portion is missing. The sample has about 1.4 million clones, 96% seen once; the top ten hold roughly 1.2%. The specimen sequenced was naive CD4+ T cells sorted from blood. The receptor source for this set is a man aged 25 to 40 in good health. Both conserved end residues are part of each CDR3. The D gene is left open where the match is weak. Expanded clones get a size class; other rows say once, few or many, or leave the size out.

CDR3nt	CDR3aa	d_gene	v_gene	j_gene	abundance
TGTGCCAGCAGTTACACGCCAGGGTCGTCCTACGAGCAGTACTTC	CASSYTPGSSYEQYF	NA	TRBV6-5	TRBJ2-7	NA
TGCGCCAGCAGTTACAGGGGGCGCGTAAGCGAGCAGTACTTC	CASSYRGRVSEQYF	TRBD1	TRBV5-1	TRBJ2-7	NA
TGTGCCAGCAGTCCTACACCGGGACACCGGATCTTC	CASSPTPGHRIF	NA	TRBV28	TRBJ2-1	once
TGTGCCAGCAGCCCCCGACTAGCTGGAAACACAGATACGCAGTATTTT	CASSPRLAGNTDTQYF	TRBD2	TRBV7-2	TRBJ2-3	NA
TGTGCCAGCAGCCGAACTAGTTATAATGAGCAGTTCTTC	CASSRTSYNEQFF	NA	TRBV5-5	TRBJ2-1	NA
TGTGCCAGCAGCTTAGGAGGGGGAAGCTCCTACGAGCAGTACTTC	CASSLGGGSSYEQYF	NA	TRBV11-3	TRBJ2-7	NA
TGTGCCAGCCGAAAGCAGGGGCGGACTAACTATGGCTACACCTTC	CASRKQGRTNYGYTF	NA	TRBV27	TRBJ1-2	NA
TGTGCCAGCAGTGAAGATAGCGGGAGTAGCACAGATACGCAGTATTTT	CASSEDSGSSTDTQYF	TRBD2	TRBV2	TRBJ2-3	once
TGTGCCACCAGCAGGGAACTTAGACAGGGTCCCCAAGAGACCCAGTACTTC	CATSRELRQGPQETQYF	TRBD1	TRBV15	TRBJ2-5	NA
TGCGCCAGCAGCCAAGAGAGGCGGGGGGTACACACCTTC	CASSQERRGVHTF	NA	TRBV4-1	TRBJ1-2	NA
TGCGCCAGCAGTGAGTGGCTGGCTAGCGGGATCAATGAGCAGTTCTTC	CASSEWLASGINEQFF	TRBD2	TRBV10-2	TRBJ2-1	NA
TGTGCCAGCAGCCCGCGGACTAGCAGGCACCACGAGCAGTACTTC	CASSPRTSRHHEQYF	TRBD2	TRBV11-2	TRBJ2-7	NA
TGTGCCAGCAGCTTAGCTGTTAGTTCAGATACGCAGTATTTT	CASSLAVSSDTQYF	NA	TRBV11-2	TRBJ2-3	NA
TGCGCCAGCAGCTTTTTACAGGGCAGCACTGAAGCTTTCTTT	CASSFLQGSTEAFF	NA	TRBV5-1	TRBJ1-1	NA
TGTGCCAGCAGCTCCCCGACAGGGGCTGGTGGGGCCAACGTCCTGACTTTC	CASSSPTGAGGANVLTF	TRBD1	TRBV7-2	TRBJ2-6	NA
TGTGCCAGCAGCTTAGGACTAGAAAAGAATGAGCAGTTCTTC	CASSLGLEKNEQFF	NA	TRBV7-9	TRBJ2-1	NA
TGTGCCAGCACTCTCACAGGGGGCACAGAGGCGGCTTTCTTT	CASTLTGGTEAAFF	TRBD1	TRBV7-9	TRBJ1-1	NA
TGCGCCAGCAGGGACACATTAGCCAAAAACATTCAGTACTTC	CASRDTLAKNIQYF	NA	TRBV5-1	TRBJ2-4	NA
TGCGCCAGCAGCTTGGGGGCCGGGCTTTCCTTCTCCTACGAGCAGTACTTC	CASSLGAGLSFSYEQYF	NA	TRBV5-1	TRBJ2-7	NA
TGTGCCAGCAGTTACTCGGGTGGCGGCGGGAAGACCCAGTACTTC	CASSYSGGGGKTQYF	NA	TRBV6-5	TRBJ2-5	NA
TGTGCCAGCGCCACGTGGGGGCCAAGCAATCAGCCCCAGCATTTT	CASATWGPSNQPQHF	NA	TRBV6-1	TRBJ1-5	NA
TGTGCCACCAGCAGGCGGACAGGGGGCGTTCCGCCCGGCTACACCTTC	CATSRRTGGVPPGYTF	TRBD1	TRBV15	TRBJ1-2	NA
TGTGCCAGTAGTAGGACGAGAGGAGCCTCCTACAATGAGCAGTTCTTC	CASSRTRGASYNEQFF	NA	TRBV19	TRBJ2-1	NA
TGTGCCAGCAGCTTAGTTCAAGAGACCCAGTACTTC	CASSLVQETQYF	NA	TRBV7-6	TRBJ2-5	NA
TGTGCCAGCAGCTCCGGATCCGGACAGGAACGGCAGCCCCAGCATTTT	CASSSGSGQERQPQHF	TRBD1	TRBV11-2	TRBJ1-5	NA
TGTGCCAGCACCTCAGGGAATGAGCAGTTCTTC	CASTSGNEQFF	NA	TRBV7-6	TRBJ2-1	NA
TGTGCCAGCAGTGAATTCAGAACAACTAATGAAAAACTGTTTTTT	CASSEFRTTNEKLFF	NA	TRBV25-1	TRBJ1-4	NA
TGCGCCAGCAGGGGTATCTCCTTAGGGGAGACCCAGTACTTC	CASRGISLGETQYF	NA	TRBV5-1	TRBJ2-5	once
TGTGCCAGCAGCCATGGACGGGACTATGGCTACACCTTC	CASSHGRDYGYTF	NA	TRBV28	TRBJ1-2	NA
TGTGCCAGCAGTGAGTGGGGAAATGAAAAACTGTTTTTT	CASSEWGNEKLFF	NA	TRBV25-1	TRBJ1-4	NA
TGTGCCAGCAGTTACGGACTAGCGGGAGTTTCTTATGAGCAGTTCTTC	CASSYGLAGVSYEQFF	TRBD2	TRBV6-5	TRBJ2-1	NA
TGTGCCAGCAGTCCCGATCGGACTAGCGGGAGAGATTTTGATACGCAGTATTTT	CASSPDRTSGRDFDTQYF	TRBD2	TRBV28	TRBJ2-3	NA
TGTGCCAGCAGCGTATCACCGGGACTAGCGGGAGTACGGCAGTTCTTC	CASSVSPGLAGVRQFF	TRBD2	TRBV9	TRBJ2-1	NA
TGTGCCACCGGGGGGAATGGCTACACCTTC	CATGGNGYTF	NA	TRBV19	TRBJ1-2	NA
TGTGCCAGCAGTCTGGAGGGGTTTATGAACACTGAAGCTTTCTTT	CASSLEGFMNTEAFF	NA	TRBV28	TRBJ1-1	NA
TGTGCCAGCAGTAAATTAGGAACTGCCGGGGAGCTGTTTTTT	CASSKLGTAGELFF	NA	TRBV6-5	TRBJ2-2	NA
TGTGCCAGCACCACCTTACCGGGACTAGCGGGTCGCACAGATACGCAGTATTTT	CASTTLPGLAGRTDTQYF	TRBD2	TRBV27	TRBJ2-3	NA
TGTGCCAGCAGCTTAGCGCACAGGAACACTGAAGCTTTCTTT	CASSLAHRNTEAFF	NA	TRBV7-2	TRBJ1-1	NA
TGTGCCAGCAGCTCCGGTCGGGCTTTGGGGAGGGGTTGCAATCAGCCCCAGCATTTT	CASSSGRALGRGCNQPQHF	NA	TRBV11-2	TRBJ1-5	NA
TGTGCCAGCAGTTCCCTCGGAAGGGAAGCTGGCTACACCTTC	CASSSLGREAGYTF	NA	TRBV28	TRBJ1-2	NA
TGTGCCAGCAGCCCTCGGGCCCCTATCTATGGCTACACCTTC	CASSPRAPIYGYTF	NA	TRBV5-6	TRBJ1-2	once
TGTGCCAGCAGCTTATTCGAGAACACTGAAGCTTTCTTT	CASSLFENTEAFF	NA	TRBV7-2	TRBJ1-1	NA
TGTGCCAGCAGTACGGGAGCCCCGGGACTAGTGGCATTCGAGCAGTTCTTC	CASSTGAPGLVAFEQFF	TRBD2	TRBV27	TRBJ2-1	NA
TGTGCCAGCAGCTTATCAGATACGCAGTATTTT	CASSLSDTQYF	NA	TRBV11-2	TRBJ2-3	NA
TGTGCCAGCAGCTTCACCGGGACTAGCGGTTTTCTCTCCTACGAGCAGTACTTC	CASSFTGTSGFLSYEQYF	TRBD2	TRBV7-9	TRBJ2-7	NA
TGTGCCAGCAGCTTAAGCTTGGCAACTAATGAAAAACTGTTTTTT	CASSLSLATNEKLFF	NA	TRBV13	TRBJ1-4	NA
TGTGCCAGCGGGCAGGGGGACTATGGCTACACCTTC	CASGQGDYGYTF	TRBD1	TRBV9	TRBJ1-2	NA
TGTGCCAGCACCATCTACCAGGGGGCCAATGAGCAGTTCTTC	CASTIYQGANEQFF	TRBD1	TRBV6-5	TRBJ2-1	NA
TGCGCCAGCAGCGAATCCCGAGGGGCCACTGAAGCTTTCTTT	CASSESRGATEAFF	NA	TRBV10-1	TRBJ1-1	NA
TGTGCCAGCAGTTTAGCAGGGGTTGGGGAGACCCAGTACTTC	CASSLAGVGETQYF	NA	TRBV28	TRBJ2-5	NA
TGCGCCAGCAGCTGGACAGGTTACAATCAGCCCCAGCATTTT	CASSWTGYNQPQHF	TRBD1	TRBV4-3	TRBJ1-5	once
TGTGCCATCAGTGAGTCGATGGGGGGAGATCAGCCCCAGCATTTT	CAISESMGGDQPQHF	NA	TRBV10-3	TRBJ1-5	NA
TGTGCCAGCTCACCACAGCAGGACAGCGGGAACCAAGAGACCCAGTACTTC	CASSPQQDSGNQETQYF	NA	TRBV18	TRBJ2-5	NA
TGTGCCAGCAGCCTTAGGATGGGCAGGGCTGACTACGAGCAGTACTTC	CASSLRMGRADYEQYF	NA	TRBV7-2	TRBJ2-7	NA
TGTGCCAGCAGCTTGGGGGCCGGTAGGCCCCAGCATTTT	CASSLGAGRPQHF	NA	TRBV5-6	TRBJ1-5	once
TGTGCCAGCAGCCCCGGGACCGGGACACCTAACACCGGGGAGCTGTTTTTT	CASSPGTGTPNTGELFF	NA	TRBV11-2	TRBJ2-2	once
TGTGCCAGCAGTTGGGCCGCAGTTGAAGCTTTCTTT	CASSWAAVEAFF	NA	TRBV2	TRBJ1-1	NA
TGTGCCAGCAGTCAGCAACAGGCCGTCAATGAAAAACTGTTTTTT	CASSQQQAVNEKLFF	NA	TRBV2	TRBJ1-4	NA